The 23 T cell receptor beta chains listed next were all sequenced from one sample in a study of regulatory and conventional T cells in breast cancer. TCRdb fed the PCR reads into MiXCR, producing one record per CDR3 protein. The table records 9,900 or so distinct CDR3 sequences, roughly 36% of them present only once. Specimen: conventional T cells from blood. The receptors come from a male donor in good health.

This clonotype was seen more than once but under ten times. The chain links TRBV5-1 to TRBJ1-5; D is possibly TRBD1 (5 bases). V lost 0 bases and J 3 bases, leaving 10 bases between the germline ends. This CDR3 comprises 15 residues. Germline loops: CDR1 SGHRS, CDR2 YFSETQ. The CDR3 DNA reads as TGCGCCAGCAGCTTGGACGGGGCACTCAATCAGCCCCAGCATTTT. It translates to CASSLDGALNQPQHF.

J is TRBJ2-3 and V is TRBV7-2, with D unclear. V was trimmed by 8 bases and J by 4 bases, leaving 13 bases between them. Germline V lookup: CDR1 SGHTA, CDR2 FQGNSA. The CDR3 is 13 residues long. CDR3 bases: TGTGCCAGCGGCTCTTACAATCCAGATACGCAGTATTTT. Its translation: CASGSYNPDTQYF.

Points on this clonotype: A read error may be the cause here, since a much bigger clone is one base away. The rearrangement uses TRBV7-9 and TRBJ2-2; 7 bases agree with TRBD1. The CDR3 covers 15 residues. From germline, CDR1 is SEHNR and CDR2 FQNEAQ (reference sequence). CDR3 DNA: TGTGCCAGCGGCTTAGGGACAGTATACACCGGGGAGCTGTTTTTT. Translated: CASGLGTVYTGELFF.

Turning to this clonotype: The junction does not match germline at one end; this may be a read error. The genes are TRBV7-9 and TRBJ2-5, with 7 bases matching TRBD1. This CDR3 region has 13 residues. Germline CDR1 SEHNR, CDR2 FQNEAQ (reference sequence). The CDR3 DNA reads TGTGCCATCAGCCAGACAGGGTTGGAGACCCAGTACTTC. The encoded protein is CAISQTGLETQYF. The variable domain in full, with the rest retrieved from reference TRBV7-9 and TRBJ2-5, is DTGVSQNPRHKITKRGQNVTFRCDPISEHNRLYWYRQTLGQGPEFLTYFQNEAQLEKSRLLSDRFSAERPKGSFSTLEIQRTEQGDSAMYLCAISQTGLETQYFGPGTRLLVL.

This clonotype qualifies as medium-sized. The rearrangement uses TRBV7-6 and TRBJ1-1; D ambiguous. Germline V gene data show CDR1 as SGHVS and CDR2 as FNYEAQ. The V end was cut by 4 bases, the J end by 8 bases, with 14 bases between. The CDR3 totals 13 residues. The CDR3 DNA reads TGTGCCAGCAGCTCCGCGCCGACGAGGGAAGCTTTCTTT. Its protein is CASSSAPTREAFF.

V usage is TRBV5-1 and J usage is TRBJ1-4; D gene ambiguous. V was cut by 5 bases and J by 0 bases, with 11 bases left in between. Germline V gene data show CDR1 as SGHRS and CDR2 as YFSETQ. The length of the CDR3 is 15 residues. DNA of the CDR3: TGCGCCAGCAGGGGAGCGGGTGCAACTAATGAAAAACTGTTTTTT. Protein sequence: CASRGAGATNEKLFF.

This rearrangement joins TRBV29-1 to TRBJ2-7; 7 bases are shared with TRBD2. This CDR3 has 12 amino acids. The junction had 0 bases not matched to a gene; V was cut back by 3 bases and J by 1 base. Germline assignment: CDR1 SQVTM and CDR2 ANQGSEA. The CDR3 nucleotides read TGCAGCGTTGATAGCGGGTCCTACGAGCAGTACTTC. Translated, it gives CSVDSGSYEQYF.

The chain combines TRBV12-3 or TRBV12-4 with TRBJ2-3; TRBD2 is a possible D gene (6 bases). The CDR3 runs to 15 residues. Trimming left V 2 bases short and J 0 bases short, with 9 bases between. Written as DNA, the CDR3 is TGTGCCAGCAGTTTACTAGCGCTAAGCACAGATACGCAGTATTTT. It specifies CASSLLALSTDTQYF.

This clonotype is labeled medium-sized. This chain uses TRBV2 with TRBJ1-6, with D perhaps TRBD1 (5 bases). Trimming shortened V by 0 bases and J by 6 bases, and 9 bases separated the two germline ends. Germline CDR1 SNHLY, CDR2 FYNNEI. The CDR3 runs to 15 residues. CDR3 coding DNA: TGTGCCAGCAGTGAAGCGGGCCAGGGTAATTCACCCCTCCACTTT. Translating it yields CASSEAGQGNSPLHF.

This clonotype ranks as large. The J gene is TRBJ1-1, the V gene TRBV5-1; 7 bases match TRBD1. CDR3 length: 14 amino acids. Germline-derived CDR1 and CDR2 are SGHRS and YFSETQ. The V segment lost 4 bases and the J segment 2 bases; nucleotides outside the gene matches: 5. The CDR3 protein is CASSPGTVNTEAFF. In DNA form, the CDR3 reads TGCGCCAGCAGCCCAGGGACAGTCAACACTGAAGCTTTCTTT.

This rearrangement joins TRBV4-1 to TRBJ2-1; D may be TRBD1 or TRBD2 (6 bases each). V gave up 1 base and J gave up 2 bases, with 15 bases separating them. There are 17 residues in the CDR3. Germline V lookup: CDR1 MGHRA, CDR2 YSYEKL. The CDR3 sequence: CASSQARGPFAYNEQFF. The CDR3 bases are TGCGCCAGCAGCCAAGCTCGGGGGCCCTTCGCCTACAATGAGCAGTTCTTC.

This clonotype is termed medium-sized (0.01 to 0.1%). Here the CDR3 DNA reads TGTGCCAGCAGCTTACGCTCGATGGTGTACAGCACAGATACGCAGTATTTT. Translation gives CASSLRSMVYSTDTQYF. This sequence joins TRBV7-9 and TRBJ2-3; the D is unclear. Germline V gives CDR1 SEHNR, CDR2 FQNEAQ (reference sequence). This CDR3 is built from 17 residues. V gave up 2 bases and J gave up 0 bases, with 15 bases separating them.

Concerning this clonotype itself: A much larger clone differs from this one at a single base, so this may be a read error. The chain is built from TRBV7-3 and TRBJ2-5; 7 nucleotides line up with TRBD2. CDR1 SGHTA and CDR2 FQGTGA come from the germline V gene. CDR3 length equals 13 residues. Unmatched junction bases numbered 7, after V lost 7 bases and J lost 5 bases. The DNA of the CDR3 is TGTGCCAGCAACCGAGCGGGGAGGGAGACCCAGTACTTC. It yields the protein CASNRAGRETQYF. The full variable domain, rest sourced from reference TRBV7-3 and TRBJ2-5, is GAGVSQTPSNKVTEKGKYVELRCDPISGHTALYWYRQSLGQGPEFLIYFQGTGAADDSGLPNDRFFAVRPEGSVSTLKIQRTERGDSAVYLCASNRAGRETQYFGPGTRLLVL.

This clonotype was found a few times. This chain links TRBV30 with TRBJ1-1; 7 bases agree with TRBD1. V dropped 3 bases and J dropped 5; count of bases not matched to a gene: 6. Germline assignment: CDR1 GTSNPN and CDR2 SVGIG (reference sequence). CDR3 size: 13 residues. CDR3 loop: CAWRSQGRTEAFF. The CDR3 DNA sequence: TGTGCCTGGAGGTCACAGGGGAGGACTGAAGCTTTCTTT.

This clonotype was counted only a few times. The chain carries TRBV2 and TRBJ1-2; D gene ambiguous. The CDR3 length is 12 residues. Per germline, CDR1 SNHLY and CDR2 FYNNEI. Deletions cut 7 bases from V and 0 bases from J, with 6 bases between. CDR3 nucleotide sequence: TGTGCCAGCATGTGGGCTAACTATGGCTACACCTTC. Protein product: CASMWANYGYTF.

The genes are TRBV4-1 and TRBJ1-1; no definite D call. Germline CDR1 reads MGHRA; CDR2 reads YSYEKL. This CDR3 region has 14 residues. The germline V and J ends were trimmed by 1 base and 0 bases, with 6 bases remaining between them. This CDR3 is CASSQATLNTEAFF. CDR3 DNA: TGCGCCAGCAGCCAAGCAACCTTGAACACTGAAGCTTTCTTT.

This clonotype appeared once. This chain connects TRBV6-5 to TRBJ2-3; 9 bases agree with TRBD2. V trimming: 4 bases; J trimming: 8 bases; junction bases outside the gene matches: 10. Per germline, CDR1 MNHEY and CDR2 SVGAGI. The CDR3 is 15 residues long. The CDR3 nucleotides read TGTGCCAGCAGTTCTAATAGCGGGGGAGGAGGTACGCAGTATTTT. Protein sequence: CASSSNSGGGGTQYF.

This clonotype has only a few counts. The CDR3 here is CASSLATSNEQFF. DNA of the CDR3: TGCGCCAGCAGCTTGGCAACTAGCAATGAGCAGTTCTTC. V gene TRBV5-1 combines with J gene TRBJ2-1, with TRBD2 as a possible D gene (5 bases). This CDR3 is built from 13 residues. The V end was cut by 0 bases, the J end by 6 bases, with 7 bases between. CDR1 and CDR2 (germline): SGHRS, YFSETQ.

This clonotype is classed as medium-sized. The chain recombines TRBV19 with TRBJ1-1, with 9 positions matching TRBD1. J gave up 6 bases and V 4 bases, and 12 bases lay outside the gene matches. The germline CDR1 and CDR2 sequences are LNHDA and SQIVND (reference sequence). The CDR3 is 16 amino acids. The CDR3 DNA follows: TGTGCCAGTAGTACACCGGACAGGGGCAAAAGGGCTGAAGCTTTCTTT. As protein: CASSTPDRGKRAEAFF.

CDR3 sequence: CASSPIRGASSYEQYF. CDR3 DNA sequence: TGTGCCAGCAGTCCGATACGGGGGGCGAGCTCCTACGAGCAGTACTTC. V gene TRBV28 combines with J gene TRBJ2-7, with a weak D call TRBD2 (7 bases). Per germline, CDR1 MDHEN and CDR2 SYDVKM. CDR3 length equals 16 residues. V lost 5 bases and J 0 bases, leaving 17 bases between the germline ends.

Comment on this clonotype: It may be a read error: a sequence one base away is much more abundant. The CDR3 sequence: CASRAGGGNYGCTF. The CDR3 DNA follows: TGTGCCAGCCGTGCTGGGGGGGGTAACTATGGCTGCACCTTC. The chain joins TRBV12-3 or TRBV12-4 to TRBJ1-2, with D perhaps TRBD1 (5 bases). The CDR3 length is 14 residues.

The chain recombines TRBV2 with TRBJ2-7; D remains unclear. The CDR3 contains 13 residues. Germline loops: CDR1 SNHLY, CDR2 FYNNEI. V shed 4 bases and J shed 0 bases, with 7 bases lying between them. In DNA, the CDR3 is TGTGCCAGCAGTGCGGAGAGCTCCTACGAGCAGTACTTC. As protein: CASSAESSYEQYF.

This clonotype was seen only a few times. This may be a read error, as it is one base from a much larger clone. The genes are TRBV7-9 and TRBJ1-1, with TRBD1 matching 11 bases. The germline CDR1 and CDR2 sequences are SEHNR and FQNEAQ (reference sequence). CDR3 length equals 14 residues. CDR3 bases: TGTGCCAGCAGTCGGGACAGGGGGTCCACTGAAGCTCTCTTT. Translation: CASSRDRGSTEALF.